This T cell receptor (beta chain) originates from a study of blood T cell repertoires in COVID-19 (dated by TCRdb to between 2020 and 2021). Some background on the complete study: Samples covering the acute and convalescent phases of COVID-19 were provided by collaborators in the United States, Italy and Spain. Deeply sampled blood TCRbeta repertoires from subjects exposed to, actively infected with, or recovered from COVID-19 were included in the dataset. The material from the prospective study consisted of cDNA or gDNA derived from T cells, B-cell-depleted T cells, or PBMCs. Samples came from the ongoing ImmuneRACE study (first 160 participants) plus 1,254 subjects from 6 global collaborators. A freely available public database, intended as a resource for researchers studying the immune response to SARS-CoV-2, is where the repertoires were released. A de-identified subject ID, COVID-19 status, age in years and sex were almost always included in the sample metadata. HLA class I and class II types, where available, came from metadata supplied by the sample provider rather than from assay-based typing.

One collaborating source in Seattle enrolled patients while the patients were actively infected and followed the patients over time throughout the course of disease. Whole blood was collected in K2EDTA tubes by collaborating institutions according to the institutions' own protocols. For TCRbeta analysis, collaborator samples were shipped as frozen whole blood, as isolated PBMCs, or as DNA extracted from either sample type. The immunoSEQ Assay, a bias-controlled multiplex PCR, was used to amplify TCRbeta CDR3 regions from genomic DNA. Under the source paper's analysis protocol: The number of nucleated cells in each sample was estimated from the amplification of reference gene primers within the assay. To quantify the absolute abundance of each unique TCRbeta CDR3 rearrangement, sequence reads were collapsed and filtered. For each sample, productive Simpson clonality was calculated as the square root of Simpson's diversity index across productive rearrangements. TCRdb holds this immuneACCESS table with in-frame rearrangements only. Some clones are missing; in checked studies, unresolved V genes explain under half, and the rest has no known cause. V and J calls and clone size are given by that table; D and trimming were obtained from the DNA. The sample includes about 310,000 clones, with 90% observed a single time. In total, the top ten clones hold under 1.1% of the sample.

Comments on this clone: What antigen it recognizes has not been identified. The sample holds no much larger clone one base away, and base qualities are not on file.

Findings and caveats that apply to the study as a whole: The quantity of clinical and demographic metadata differed by source and by participant and was supplied without curation.

The CDR3 runs 14 amino acids, cysteine and phenylalanine included. Only the CDR3 region is kept as DNA, spanning 42 bases read in frame from base 1. V is trimmed back by 5 bases and J by 3 bases, and the junction contains 6 bases that no gene match accounts for. The germline V gene encodes CDR1 LGHNA and CDR2 YSLEER. Source material: peripheral blood. The TCR comes from a woman aged 40 to 50 with COVID-19, enrolled during active disease. In this chain, TRBV4-3 is recombined with TRBJ1-2, with 7 central nucleotides matching TRBD1. The CDR3 amino acid sequence is: CASSSQGSYYGYTF. The nucleotides are TGCGCCAGCAGCTCACAGGGGAGCTACTATGGCTACACCTTC.